The 3 T cell receptor beta chains presented below share a single source sample, sequenced in a study of high-grade serous ovarian cancer treatment subgroups. Produced via immunoSEQ multiplex PCR; TCRdb's table is partial and in-frame only. The top ten hold about 14% of the sample, which has about 5,700 clones, about 60% seen once. Tumor samples were obtained before definitive surgery or chemotherapy. Sequenced material: tumor tissue. The receptors stem from a human donor with high-grade serous ovarian cancer.

V usage is TRBV7-8 and J usage is TRBJ2-2, with D possibly being TRBD2 (5 bases). Germline CDR1 SGHVS, CDR2 FQNEAQ. The CDR3 runs to 16 residues. The V end lost 5 bases, the J end lost 0 bases, and 13 bases lay between the germline ends. The CDR3 loop reads CASSVVMGANTGELFF. The CDR3 bases are TGTGCCAGCAGCGTGGTGATGGGAGCGAACACCGGGGAGCTGTTTTTT.

In its sample, this clone was seen a few times. The J gene is TRBJ1-6, the V gene TRBV5-4; D unresolved. CDR1 and CDR2 from the germline V gene are SGHNT and YYREEE (reference sequence). With 0 bases removed from V and 0 bases from J, the gap between germline ends came to 7 bases. This CDR3 has 16 amino acids. The CDR3 nucleotides are TGTGCCAGCAGCTTGGCCGGCAGCTCCTATAATTCACCCCTCCACTTT. This encodes CASSLAGSSYNSPLHF.

In its sample, this clone was seen once. V is TRBV19 and J is TRBJ2-3, with D possibly being TRBD2 (5 bases). Looked up from germline, CDR1 is LNHDA and CDR2 is SQIVND (reference sequence). The V end was cut by 7 bases, the J end by 5 bases, with 16 bases between. This CDR3 has 14 amino acids. As DNA, the CDR3 is TGTGCCAGTAATCTTGCGGGTAGCCGAGATACGCAGTATTTT. As protein: CASNLAGSRDTQYF. The full variable domain, completed using reference TRBV19 and TRBJ2-3, is DGGITQSPKYLFRKEGQNVTLSCEQNLNHDAMYWYRQDPGQGLRLIYYSQIVNDFQKGDIAEGYSVSREKKESFPLTVTSAQKNPTAFYLCASNLAGSRDTQYFGPGTRLTVL.